The clone carrying this TCR beta chain is judged large. These data come from a study of T-cell reconstitution after alpha-beta-depleted transplantation in children. Library preparation (for TCRbeta) was performed with unique molecular identifiers. MiXCR, run by TCRdb on the PCR reads, gives a single entry per CDR3 protein. Of approximately 7,000 distinct CDR3 sequences in the sample, 9.5% to 12% were seen once. CDR1 and CDR2 (germline): SGHTA, FQGNSA. This CDR3 spans 14 amino acids. The germline V and J ends were trimmed by 1 base and 2 bases, with 9 bases remaining between them. This TCR was recovered from a child younger than two who had a stem cell transplant for acute myeloid leukemia, so the T cells may come from the graft donor. The sequencing used PBMCs, mostly from graft donor cells, collected 180 days after TCRalphabeta/CD19-depleted stem cell transplant. The chain joins TRBV7-2 to TRBJ2-7; no definite D call. Here the CDR3 reads CASSLGRSAYEQYF. The CDR3 DNA is TGTGCCAGCAGCTTAGGCAGGTCAGCCTACGAGCAGTACTTC.